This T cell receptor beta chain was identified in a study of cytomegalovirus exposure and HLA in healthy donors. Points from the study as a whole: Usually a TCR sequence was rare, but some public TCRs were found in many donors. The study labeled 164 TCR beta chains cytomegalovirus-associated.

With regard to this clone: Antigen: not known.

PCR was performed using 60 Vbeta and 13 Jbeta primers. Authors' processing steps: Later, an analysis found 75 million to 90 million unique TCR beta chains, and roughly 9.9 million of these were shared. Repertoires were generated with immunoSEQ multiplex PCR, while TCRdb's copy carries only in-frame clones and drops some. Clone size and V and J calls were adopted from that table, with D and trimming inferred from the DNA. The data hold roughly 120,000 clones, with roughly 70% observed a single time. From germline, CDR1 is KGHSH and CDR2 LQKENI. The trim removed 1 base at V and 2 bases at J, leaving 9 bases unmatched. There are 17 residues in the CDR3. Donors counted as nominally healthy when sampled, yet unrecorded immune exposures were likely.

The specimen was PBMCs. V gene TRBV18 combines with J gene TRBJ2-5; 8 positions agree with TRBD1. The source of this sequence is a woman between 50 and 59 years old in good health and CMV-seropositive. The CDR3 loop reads CASSPLVGQGEQETQYF. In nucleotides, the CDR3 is TGTGCCAGCTCACCACTCGTAGGACAGGGAGAACAAGAGACCCAGTACTTC.